The source of this T cell receptor beta chain is a study of sequential checkpoint blockade in melanoma. At the level of the study: First-line arms were nivolumab then ipilimumab, or the reverse, randomized 1:1. Maintenance nivolumab came after either treatment sequence.

Here immunoSEQ multiplex PCR was the method, and the copy in TCRdb shows in-frame clones only, minus some. The repertoire includes approximately 28,000 clones, roughly nine tenths of them detected once, and roughly 15% sits in the top ten. Noted treatment: randomized to nivolumab then ipilimumab (arm A) or the reverse (arm B). From thawed PBMCs, live CD3+CD8+ cells negative for CD19 and CD56 were sorted. The V and J ends lost 2 bases and 9 bases, in that order; junction bases with no gene match: 14. CDR1 and CDR2 from the germline V gene are SGHRS and YFSETQ. The CDR3 is 16 amino acids. The rearrangement uses TRBV5-1 and TRBJ2-1; 7 bases match TRBD1. The specimen was CD8+ T cells sorted from blood (inferred from file names), collected from a patient given nivolumab and ipilimumab in sequence. The sequence was obtained from a human donor with melanoma. Written as DNA, the CDR3 is TGCGCCAGCAGCTTCGTTTCGGGACAGCAGATCCGTGAGCAGTTCTTC. Its translation: CASSFVSGQQIREQFF.